This entry describes one TCR beta chain. Its cognate antigen has yet to be identified. No much larger clone is present one base from it, and per-base qualities are unavailable. The data originate from a study of prognosis after radiotherapy for stage I lung cancer (dated by TCRdb to 2020 to 2022). For context, the study as a whole: Between early 2018 and January 2019, roughly 19 patients with stage I NSCLC were enrolled in Nanjing, China. SBRT was given in 3 to 5 fractions with a biologically effective dose of at least 100 Gy, using image-guided IMRT or VMAT. Ages in the cohort of about a dozen men and about six women ranged from roughly 50 to 90 years, with a median of 74. About five patients had oligometastatic NSCLC after surgical resection of the primary tumor, and 13 to 15 had newly diagnosed primary stage I lung tumors. Every patient was deemed medically inoperable, around 11 because of comorbidities and about seven because they refused surgery. Peripheral blood TCR beta repertoires were profiled in stage I NSCLC patients before and after stereotactic body radiotherapy, and the study then linked these repertoires to distant failure. Squamous cell carcinoma histology was identified in more than 5 patients, and adenocarcinoma histology was identified in twelve patients. Concurrent therapy was not administered to any patient alongside SBRT. A total of roughly 38 blood samples from 20 or so patients were sequenced, with one sample obtained before and one obtained after SBRT for each patient. Distant metastases were developed by four of the 19 patients after SBRT, at a median of around seven months, whereas no significant progression was observed in the other 15 patients.

Two rounds of multiplex PCR were performed to amplify the TCR beta CDR3 region from genomic DNA. In the first round of PCR, primers specific to each TRBV and TRBJ gene were used, and the primer sequences are filed in Chinese patent CN105087789A. The second PCR round used universal primers. The Roche High Pure PCR Template Preparation Kit was used to extract genomic DNA from frozen PBMCs. An Illumina HiSeq 3000 was used to sequence the libraries paired-end with 151 bp reads. In the source study's methods: CutAdapt was used to discard raw reads that did not contain the multiplex PCR primer sequences. PEAR was used to merge high-quality paired reads into contigs. MiXCR assigned TRB V, D and J gene segments to each contig by aligning to reference sequences. CDR3 sequences were clustered by base quality and sequence similarity to remove sequencing errors. Shannon entropy normalized by the natural log of productive TCR sequence number was used as the measure of diversity. To get clonality, Shannon entropy was divided by the natural log of the number of unique clonotypes, and that result was subtracted from one. The Youden index of ROC curves was used to select progression-free survival cut-offs for repertoire metrics, and analyses were performed in R 3.5.3. TCRdb's own reprocessing of the public reads used fastp at Q25 and MiXCR and kept productive beta chains. Each record represents a unique CDR3 protein, reported with the most common genes and DNA among its rows. TCRdb's processing, not the authors', yielded these V and J calls. In all, the sample holds about 14,000 distinct CDR3 sequences, and 31% of those were seen once. The leading ten clones occupy roughly a quarter of the sample.

What the work shows at the level of the full study, not this receptor alone: Differences in TRBV and TRBJ usage frequencies by metastasis status were reportedly observed in two V genes at baseline and in several V and two J genes after SBRT. Whether the expanded TCR clones were tumor-specific was not determined. Limitations of the study included a small cohort and short follow-up, and the study findings need independent validation. All reported P values were unadjusted for multiple comparisons. Unique TCR clone counts fell after SBRT (median about 9,300 before versus several thousand after; Wilcoxon paired P=0.011). Post-SBRT Shannon entropy and its change from baseline were lower in patients who developed distant metastases; baseline Shannon entropy was not associated with metastases.

No patient had a history of other malignancies or prior chemotherapy or radiotherapy, and all had node-negative disease on CT and PET/CT. At each of the two time points, approximately 6.2 milliliters of peripheral venous blood were collected into EDTA tubes. PBMCs were isolated by Ficoll-Paque Plus density-gradient centrifugation. Right after collection, samples were placed at -80 degrees C and kept there until analysis. V is reduced by 8 bases and J by 4 bases, leaving a spacing of 24 bases between them. Looking up the germline V gene yields CDR1 SGHNT and CDR2 YENEEA. The CDR3 runs 16 amino acids, cysteine and phenylalanine included. CDR3 DNA is the only sequence kept; it has 48 bases, read in frame from the first base.

The sequencing here drew on PBMCs, taken before or after stereotactic body radiation therapy (not recorded which). This TCR was sampled from a donor aged 50 or older with non-small cell lung cancer. The rearranged chain carries TRBV11-3 and TRBJ2-7; the D element could tentatively be TRBD1 or TRBD2, as 6 bases agree for each. The CDR3 loop reads CASGPREGGGWYEQYF. The DNA is as follows: TGTGCCAGCGGCCCCAGGGAAGGAGGGGGTTGGTACGAGCAGTACTTC.